This entry is about one T cell receptor beta chain. This specimen includes other DNA sequences encoding the same CDR3. The sample comes from a study of immune evolution from preneoplasia to lung adenocarcinoma. The CDR3 sequence is 13 residues long. Germline CDR1 is SQVTM and CDR2 is ANQGSEA. V was pared by 7 bases and J by 5 bases, with 8 bases of the junction left unmatched. Profiled with immunoSEQ multiplex PCR; TCRdb holds only in-frame clones, not every one. The sample carries 20,000 to 30,000 clones, 65% to 75% recorded once. This receptor was identified in a person aged 55 to 70 with invasive lung adenocarcinoma. Some clones in this sample may be carry-over from other donors' samples. Sample: FFPE invasive lung adenocarcinoma tissue. This chain joins TRBV29-1 and TRBJ1-1; TRBD1 aligns across 9 bases. DNA of the CDR3: TGCAGCGCCTTGGGACAGGGTGAAACTGAAGCTTTCTTT. Residues: CSALGQGETEAFF.